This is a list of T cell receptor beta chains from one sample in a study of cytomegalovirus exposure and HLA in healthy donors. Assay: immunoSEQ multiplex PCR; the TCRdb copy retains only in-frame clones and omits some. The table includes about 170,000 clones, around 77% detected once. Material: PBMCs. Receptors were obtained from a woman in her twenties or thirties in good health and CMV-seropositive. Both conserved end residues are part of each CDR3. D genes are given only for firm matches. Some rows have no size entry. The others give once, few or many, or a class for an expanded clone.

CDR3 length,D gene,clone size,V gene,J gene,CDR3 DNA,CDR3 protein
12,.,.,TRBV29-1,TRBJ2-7,TGCAGCGTTGAATTCTCCACATCCGAGCAGTACTTC,CSVEFSTSEQYF
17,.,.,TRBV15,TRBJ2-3,TGTGCCACCAGCAGAGCTCTAGCTAGCGAGCCCCCAGATACGCAGTATTTT,CATSRALASEPPDTQYF
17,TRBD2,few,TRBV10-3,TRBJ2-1,TGTGCCATCACCGCCGGGACTAGCGGGGGGGGGTTTAATGAGCAGTTCTTC,CAITAGTSGGGFNEQFF
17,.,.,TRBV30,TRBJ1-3,TGTGCCTGGAGGGGGGGGGTCAGACGCCTCTCTGGAAACACCATATATTTT,CAWRGGVRRLSGNTIYF
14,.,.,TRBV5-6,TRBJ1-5,TGTGCCAGCAGCCTAGGGACAAAAGATCAGCCCCAGCATTTT,CASSLGTKDQPQHF
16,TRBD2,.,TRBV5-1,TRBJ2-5,TGCGCCAGCAGCTCTCCCTTAGCGGGGGGGCGGGAGACCCAGTACTTC,CASSSPLAGGRETQYF
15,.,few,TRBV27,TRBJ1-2,TGTGCCAGCAGCAACTCCTTAGGGGCGGCGGATGGCTACACCTTC,CASSNSLGAADGYTF
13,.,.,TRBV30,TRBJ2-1,TGTGCCTGGAGCAAGGAGATCTACAATGAGCAGTTCTTC,CAWSKEIYNEQFF
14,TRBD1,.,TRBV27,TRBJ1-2,TGTGCCAGCGCATTCACAGGGGGGAATTATGGCTACACCTTC,CASAFTGGNYGYTF
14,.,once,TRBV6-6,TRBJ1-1,TGTGCCAGCAGTTACTCACAGGTGGGCACTGAAGCTTTCTTT,CASSYSQVGTEAFF
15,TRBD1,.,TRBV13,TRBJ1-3,TGTGCCAGCAGCTTAGGGACAGGGTACGGAAACACCATATATTTT,CASSLGTGYGNTIYF
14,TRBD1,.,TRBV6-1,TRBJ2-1,TGTGCCAGCAGTGAGACAGGGGCATACAATGAGCAGTTCTTC,CASSETGAYNEQFF
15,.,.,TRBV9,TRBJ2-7,TGTGCCAGCAGCGAGGCGGCCAGTAGTCCCTACGAGCAGTACTTC,CASSEAASSPYEQYF
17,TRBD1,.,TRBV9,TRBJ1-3,TGTGCCAGCAGCTCCTCCCACAGGGGCCGCTCTGGAAACACCATATATTTT,CASSSSHRGRSGNTIYF
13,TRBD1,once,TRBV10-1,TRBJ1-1,TGCGCCAGCAGTGAGACAGGGGTGACTGAAGCTTTCTTT,CASSETGVTEAFF
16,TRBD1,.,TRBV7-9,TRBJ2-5,TGTGCCAGCAGCACCGGGACAGGGGCAGAAAAAGAGACCCAGTACTTC,CASSTGTGAEKETQYF
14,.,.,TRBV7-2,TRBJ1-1,TGTGCCAGCAGCGGAGTTACGTTGAACACTGAAGCTTTCTTT,CASSGVTLNTEAFF
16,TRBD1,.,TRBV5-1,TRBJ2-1,TGCGCCAGCAGCTTGGAGGGGGCAGGGTCCTACAATGAGCAGTTCTTC,CASSLEGAGSYNEQFF
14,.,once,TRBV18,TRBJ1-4,TGTGCCAGCTCATCGGCTAGTGGGTCTGAAAAACTGTTTTTT,CASSSASGSEKLFF
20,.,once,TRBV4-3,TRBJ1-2,TGCGCCAGCAGCCCCCTTGGTCGCAGGGGACTAGAAAAGTCCGTCTATGGCTACACCTTC,CASSPLGRRGLEKSVYGYTF
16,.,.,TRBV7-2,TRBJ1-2,TGTGCCAGCAGCTTATTTAGTATTGGTACAGGCTATGGCTACACCTTC,CASSLFSIGTGYGYTF
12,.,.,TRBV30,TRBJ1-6,TGTGCCGGGAACAGGGTGAATTCACCCCTCCACTTT,CAGNRVNSPLHF
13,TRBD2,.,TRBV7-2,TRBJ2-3,TGTGCCAGCAGCTCCATAGCGGGAGTCTCGCAGTATTTT,CASSSIAGVSQYF
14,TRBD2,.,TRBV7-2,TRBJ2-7,TGTGCCAGCAGCTTCTCGGGAGGGCCCGACGAGCAGTACTTC,CASSFSGGPDEQYF
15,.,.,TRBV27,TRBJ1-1,TGTGCCAGCACCAAGCATTATTCGGGGGACACTGAAGCTTTCTTT,CASTKHYSGDTEAFF
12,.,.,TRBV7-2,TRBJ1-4,TGTGCCAGCAGCTTAGGGCGGGACGAGCTGTTTTTT,CASSLGRDELFF
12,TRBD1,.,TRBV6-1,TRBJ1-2,TGTGCCAGCAAACAGGGGTACTATGGCTACACCTTC,CASKQGYYGYTF
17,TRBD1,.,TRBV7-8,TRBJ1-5,TGTGCCAGCAGCTTAGAGGGCAGGGGGCTTGGCAATCAGCCCCAGCATTTT,CASSLEGRGLGNQPQHF
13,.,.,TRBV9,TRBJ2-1,TGTGCCAGCAGCATCGGACAGTCCAATGAGCAGTTCTTC,CASSIGQSNEQFF
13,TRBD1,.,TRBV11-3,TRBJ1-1,TGTGCCAGCAGCCAAGCCTGGGACAGGGAAGCTTTCTTT,CASSQAWDREAFF
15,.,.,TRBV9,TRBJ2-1,TGTGCCAGCGGGGGGGTCAGGGGCAGCTACAATGAGCAGTTCTTC,CASGGVRGSYNEQFF
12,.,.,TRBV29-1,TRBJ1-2,TGCAGCGTTGAAGATCAGGGCAGAGACTACACCTTC,CSVEDQGRDYTF
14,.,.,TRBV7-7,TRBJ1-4,TGTGCCAGCAGCTTAGTCAGGGAGGGTAGGAAACTGTTTTTT,CASSLVREGRKLFF
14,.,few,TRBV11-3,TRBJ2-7,TGTGCCAGCAGCTTGGGGGGAAACGACTACGAGCAGTACTTC,CASSLGGNDYEQYF
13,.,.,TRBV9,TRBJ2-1,TGTGCCAGCAGCGGCCGGGTAAACAATGAGCAGTTCTTC,CASSGRVNNEQFF
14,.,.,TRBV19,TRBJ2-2,TGTGCCAGTTTGAAACATGCGAACACCGGGGAGCTGTTTTTT,CASLKHANTGELFF
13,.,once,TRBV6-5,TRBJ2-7,TGTGCCAGCAGTCTAACAGGCCTCTACGAGCAGTACTTC,CASSLTGLYEQYF
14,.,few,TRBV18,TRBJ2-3,TGTGCCAGCTCACCTGACCCGGGCGGGGATACGCAGTATTTT,CASSPDPGGDTQYF
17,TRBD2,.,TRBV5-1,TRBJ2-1,TGCGCCAGCAGCCTGGGACTAGCGGGGGGCCTCTACAATGAGCAGTTCTTC,CASSLGLAGGLYNEQFF
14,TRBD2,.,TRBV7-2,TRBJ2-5,TGTGCCAGCAGCTTAGTCCGGGGGGGAGAGACCCAGTACTTC,CASSLVRGGETQYF
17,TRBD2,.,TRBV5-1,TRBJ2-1,TGCGCCAGCAGTTATTCACCGGGGACTAGCGGGGACAATGAGCAGTTCTTC,CASSYSPGTSGDNEQFF
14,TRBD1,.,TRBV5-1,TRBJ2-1,TGCGCCAGCAGCCAGGGGGCGATAAACAATGAGCAGTTCTTC,CASSQGAINNEQFF
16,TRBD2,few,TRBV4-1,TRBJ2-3,TGCGCCAGCAGCCAAGACTCTAGCGGGGGGCCAGATACGCAGTATTTT,CASSQDSSGGPDTQYF
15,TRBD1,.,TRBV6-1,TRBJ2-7,TGTGCCAGCAGTTTGGAACAGGGGGCATCCTACGAGCAGTACTTC,CASSLEQGASYEQYF
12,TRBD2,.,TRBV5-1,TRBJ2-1,TGCGCCAGCAGCGGGGGACTAGACAAGCAGTTCTTC,CASSGGLDKQFF
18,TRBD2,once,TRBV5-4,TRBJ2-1,TGTGCCAGCAGCTTGGCTAAAGGCGGGGGGAGCTCCTACAATGAGCAGTTCTTC,CASSLAKGGGSSYNEQFF
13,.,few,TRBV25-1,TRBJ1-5,TGTGCCAGCAGTGAGTCAGGGTATCAGCCCCAGCATTTT,CASSESGYQPQHF
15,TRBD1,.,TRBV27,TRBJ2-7,TGTGCCAGCAGTTTATCGACAGGGGGCTATTACGAGCAGTACTTC,CASSLSTGGYYEQYF
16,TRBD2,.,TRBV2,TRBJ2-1,TGTGCCAGCACCTCCCGATTAGCGGGAGGGGGCAATGAGCAGTTCTTC,CASTSRLAGGGNEQFF
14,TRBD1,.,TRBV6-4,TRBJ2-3,TGTGCCAGCAGCCGGGACAGGGGAACAGATACGCAGTATTTT,CASSRDRGTDTQYF
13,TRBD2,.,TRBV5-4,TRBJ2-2,TGTGCCAGCACCTTAGCGGGGGACGGGGAGCTGTTTTTT,CASTLAGDGELFF
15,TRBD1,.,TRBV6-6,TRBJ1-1,TGTGCCAGCAGTTACTCTTCTAAAGGGGGCGCCGGGGCTTTCTTT,CASSYSSKGGAGAFF
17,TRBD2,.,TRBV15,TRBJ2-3,TGTGCCACCAGCAGAGTAAGACTAGCGGGAGGGCCAGATACGCAGTATTTT,CATSRVRLAGGPDTQYF
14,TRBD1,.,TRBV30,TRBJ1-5,TGTGCCTGGAGTGGGACAGGGTTTGGTCAGCCCCAGCATTTT,CAWSGTGFGQPQHF